The sequence of this T cell receptor beta chain was determined in a study of T cells in Graves' hyperthyroidism and ophthalmopathy (dated by TCRdb to about 2019). A note on the overall study: TCR V-J signatures able to tell the groups apart were searched for in a discovery cohort of approximately 95 patients, of whom more than 40 had Graves' ophthalmopathy and around 57 had stable Graves' hyperthyroidism. Whether ophthalmopathy could be predicted prospectively was tested in an independent validation cohort made up of roughly 19 hyperthyroidism patients plus 17 patients who later progressed to ophthalmopathy. The roughly 100 discovery patients were randomly divided into training and test sets at a 7:3 ratio. Thyroid tissue and blood T-cell repertoires from six Graves' hyperthyroidism patients were also compared in the study. After blood sampling, hyperthyroidism patients were treated with methimazole at a starting dose of 30 mg daily, and ophthalmopathy patients were treated with high-dose intravenous methylprednisolone. The paper reports TCR Vbeta CDR3 sequencing of some 140 peripheral blood samples: some 44 ophthalmopathy, fewer than 80 hyperthyroidism and around 17 progressor patients. Results and caveats for the whole study, not just this receptor: In validation, the model predicted progression to ophthalmopathy with approximately 70% sensitivity and around 72% specificity, a median of 6.5 months before onset. Sample size was not statistically predetermined, and blinding of investigators to group allocation was not performed. Ophthalmopathy was separated from stable hyperthyroidism by a 13 V-J signature model, with approximately 86% sensitivity and approximately 81% specificity obtained in cross-validation and 80%/75% obtained in testing. Most expanded thyroid clonotypes (frequency above 0.001) were also detected in blood, a finding suggesting that blood repertoires may reflect thyroid immune responses.

Stable Graves' hyperthyroidism was defined as no progression to ophthalmopathy during 18 months of follow-up. Hyperthyroidism patients were newly diagnosed, had a disease duration of under 2 months, and were aged 18 to 65 years. Exclusion was applied to patients with uncontrolled infections, other autoimmune diseases, pregnancy or lactation. Diagnoses relied on clinical symptoms, serum thyroxine and TRAb, thyroid ultrasound and orbital computed tomography. Trizol reagent was used to extract total RNA, and RNA quality was then checked on an Agilent 2100 Bioanalyzer. The CDR3 has 16 amino acids, counting the end cysteine and phenylalanine. Only the CDR3 portion is preserved as DNA: 48 bases, with reading frame beginning at the first base. The germline V gene supplies CDR1 KGHDR and CDR2 SFDVKD. At the junction V is shortened by 0 bases and J by 2 bases; bases outside the gene matches: 1. In regard to this clonotype: Its specific antigen is unknown. Base qualities were left out, and no much larger clone turns up one base away.

TCR beta CDR3 regions were amplified from RNA transcripts. The TCR CDR3 was subjected to a first round of RT-PCR using the HTBI primer set and the Qiagen OneStep RT-PCR kit. Libraries were constructed in a second round of multiplex PCR, after which size selection and purification were carried out. Sequencing of the libraries was done on an Illumina HiSeq2000 using paired-end 100 bp reads. The authors processed their data as follows. SOAPnuke was used to process the raw data, removing reads that contained adapters or uncalled bases, had a mean Phred below 15, or lacked an exact match to the constant primer or identifier. High-quality paired reads were merged using COPE v1.2.5, and each unique nucleotide sequence was defined as a clonotype. Clonotypes were aligned to IMGT TRBV, TRBD and TRBJ reference segments using MiTCR v1.1. The analysis included only V-J combinations with a frequency above 0.0001, which together covered approximately 99% of the repertoires. The TCS score was defined as F50 (clonal expansion) divided by E x V (chaos), with BLOSUM62-based TCRdist calculated between CDR3 peptides within each V-J. Welch's t-statistics and random forest reduced roughly 500 V-J features to under 15, which were used in a naive Bayes classifier (R e1071). Thyroid-blood repertoire similarity was quantified with the Morisita-Horn index. In TCRdb, the public reads were trimmed at Q25 with fastp and aligned with MiXCR, with productive beta chains retained. Each CDR3 protein appears once, grouped with its most common genes and DNA. Here the V and J calls rest on TCRdb's processing, not on the authors' analysis. This sample gives a few hundred thousand distinct CDR3 sequences in total; around 45% of them show up just once. The top ten clones comprise roughly 8.2% of the sample.

This clonotype originated in a young woman with Graves' hyperthyroidism. Sequenced input: peripheral blood or thyroid tissue (not recorded which). The sequence joins TRBV24-1 to TRBJ2-3, with 10 middle bases fitting TRBD2. CDR3 loop: CATSDLLAGDTDTQYF. The nucleotides read TGTGCCACCAGTGATTTGCTAGCGGGAGACACAGATACGCAGTATTTT.